These 30 T cell receptor beta chains came from one sample sequenced in a study of blood T cell repertoires in COVID-19. Clones were sequenced by immunoSEQ multiplex PCR, and TCRdb holds only the in-frame ones, with some missing. The sample holds hundreds of thousands of clones, approximately 90% seen once. Sequencing was carried out using peripheral blood. The receptor set was obtained from a man in his sixties with COVID-19, enrolled during active disease.

The chain employs TRBV2 and TRBJ2-2; perhaps TRBD1 as D (6 bases). V dropped 10 bases and J dropped 3 bases, with 12 bases sitting between them. The CDR3 has 13 amino acids. Per germline, CDR1 SNHLY and CDR2 FYNNEI. CDR3 sequence reads: CATRTEDTGELFF. In DNA form, the CDR3 reads TGTGCCACCAGGACAGAGGACACCGGGGAGCTGTTTTTT. The complete variable domain, with remaining parts taken from reference TRBV2 and TRBJ2-2, reads EPEVTQTPSHQVTQMGQEVILRCVPISNHLYFYWYRQILGQKVEFLVSFYNNEISEKSEIFDDQFSVERPDGSNFTLKIRSTKLEDSAMYFCATRTEDTGELFFGEGSRLTVL.

V gene TRBV27 combines with J gene TRBJ1-2, with D possibly TRBD1 on 6 matching bases. V lost 5 bases to trimming and J lost 8 bases, with 18 bases between them. In germline, CDR1 is MNHEY, CDR2 SMNVEV (reference sequence). This CDR3 is built from 14 residues. For the CDR3, the DNA is TGTGCCAGCAGTCCCCGGGACATTCATGAAGGCTACACCTTC. Translated, it gives CASSPRDIHEGYTF.

DNA for the CDR3: TGTGCCAGCAGCTTAGGCAGGGCGGACAGGGACGGCTACACCTTC. Translating it yields CASSLGRADRDGYTF. V is TRBV7-2 and J is TRBJ1-2; 8 bases align to TRBD1. The V gene end was trimmed by 1 base and the J gene end by 8 bases; junction bases not matched to a gene: 9. CDR1 and CDR2 from the germline V gene are SGHTA and FQGNSA. The CDR3 totals 15 residues. Full variable domain (remainder filled in from reference TRBV7-2 and TRBJ1-2): GAGVSQSPSNKVTEKGKDVELRCDPISGHTALYWYRQSLGQGLEFLIYFQGNSAPDKSGLPSDRFSAERTGGSVSTLTIQRTQQEDSAVYLCASSLGRADRDGYTFGSGTRLTVV.

J is TRBJ1-2 and V is TRBV12-3 or TRBV12-4; D remains ambiguous. The V end lost 5 bases, the J end lost 4 bases, and 11 bases lay between the germline ends. This CDR3 is 13 amino acids long. This chain's CDR3 is CASSRGSLYGYTF. The DNA for the CDR3 is TGTGCCAGCAGTCGCGGGAGTCTCTATGGCTACACCTTC.

This clone came up once. The V and J genes are TRBV18 and TRBJ1-1; 9 bases are a match to TRBD1. There are 17 residues in the CDR3. Germline V gene data show CDR1 as KGHSH and CDR2 as LQKENI. Trimming removed 3 bases from V and 4 bases from J; junction bases left unmatched: 12. The CDR3 here is CASSPSTGGLSRTEAFF. Here the CDR3 DNA reads TGTGCCAGCTCACCGTCGACAGGGGGACTTTCTCGCACTGAAGCTTTCTTT.

The gene calls are TRBV6-2 or TRBV6-3 and TRBJ1-1; D is perhaps TRBD1 (5 bases). The germline gives CDR1 MNHEY, CDR2 SVGEGT. The CDR3 loop spans 17 amino acids. Trimming shortened V by 2 bases and J by 1 base, and 17 bases separated the two germline ends. The CDR3 loop reads CASSYGGEPPENTEAFF. DNA of the CDR3: TGTGCCAGCAGTTACGGGGGGGAACCCCCGGAGAACACTGAAGCTTTCTTT.

The chain employs TRBV30 and TRBJ1-1; perhaps TRBD1 as D (5 bases). This CDR3 is 13 amino acids long. Germline V gives CDR1 GTSNPN, CDR2 SVGIG (reference sequence). Trimming pared 4 bases from V and 1 base from J, leaving 10 bases between. Here the CDR3 DNA reads TGTGCCTGGATGTGGGGCGCGAACACTGAAGCTTTCTTT. Its protein product is CAWMWGANTEAFF.

V is TRBV13 and J is TRBJ1-1, with D possibly matching TRBD1 (5 bases). The V gene's germline CDR1 is PRHDT and CDR2 FYEKMQ (reference sequence). Trimming removed 0 bases at V and 1 base at J, with 9 bases between. There are 15 residues in the CDR3. CDR3 amino acids: CASSLGLQGNTEAFF. The CDR3 coding sequence is TGTGCCAGCAGCTTAGGCCTCCAGGGGAACACTGAAGCTTTCTTT.

The J gene is TRBJ2-1, the V gene TRBV24-1; TRBD2 might be the D (5 bases). CDR1 and CDR2 (germline): KGHDR, SFDVKD. Trimming took off 5 bases at V and 5 bases at J, with 18 bases between the two ends. CDR3 length: 16 residues. CDR3 sequence (DNA): TGTGCCACCAGTGTTCGGACCTCCGGGGTTCACAATGAGCAGTTCTTC. It translates to CATSVRTSGVHNEQFF.

CDR3 protein: CASSEAVTGELFF. CDR3 coding DNA: TGCGCCAGCAGTGAGGCGGTCACCGGGGAGCTGTTTTTT. The V gene is TRBV10-2, the J gene TRBJ2-2; D call uncertain. This CDR3 has 13 amino acids. The germline CDR1 and CDR2 sequences are WSHSY and SAAADI. V was cut by 2 bases and J by 4 bases, with 5 bases left in between.

The CDR3 is CASTSGGASTEAFF. The CDR3 nucleotides read TGTGCCAGCACATCTGGGGGGGCGAGCACTGAAGCTTTCTTT. The chain combines TRBV18 with TRBJ1-1, with a possible D match to TRBD1 (6 bases). The germline V gene encodes CDR1 KGHSH and CDR2 LQKENI. The CDR3 runs 14 residues. The V and J ends lost 8 bases and 4 bases respectively, with 17 bases between them.

The V call is TRBV18, the J call TRBJ1-2; TRBD1 aligns across 9 bases. With V trimmed by 1 base and J by 2 bases, 11 bases remained unmatched. The CDR3 is 18 amino acids. CDR1 is KGHSH, CDR2 LQKENI, per germline. CDR3 DNA sequence: TGTGCCAGCTCACCACTCGCGAACAGGGGGCCTAAAAACTATGGCTACACCTTC. It yields the protein CASSPLANRGPKNYGYTF.

This clone was seen once. The V call is TRBV2, the J call TRBJ2-7; a possible D gene is TRBD1 (5 bases). V dropped 8 bases and J dropped 2 bases, with 13 bases sitting between them. This CDR3 spans 13 amino acids. CDR1 and CDR2 from the germline V gene are SNHLY and FYNNEI. The CDR3 DNA is TGTGCCAGCCCAGGGTTGAAGCCCTACGAGCAGTACTTC. Translating it yields CASPGLKPYEQYF. The whole variable domain, filled in from reference TRBV2 and TRBJ2-7, reads EPEVTQTPSHQVTQMGQEVILRCVPISNHLYFYWYRQILGQKVEFLVSFYNNEISEKSEIFDDQFSVERPDGSNFTLKIRSTKLEDSAMYFCASPGLKPYEQYFGPGTRLTVT.

The chain recombines TRBV2 with TRBJ2-1, with TRBD2 identical over 11 bases. J gave up 12 bases and V 4 bases, and 11 bases lay outside the gene matches. Germline CDR1 SNHLY, CDR2 FYNNEI. The CDR3 spans 15 residues. DNA of the CDR3: TGTGCCAGCAGTGGTTCGTGGCTAGCGGGGGGCGGGCAGTTCTTC. It codes for CASSGSWLAGGGQFF. The whole variable domain, remainder taken from reference TRBV2 and TRBJ2-1, is EPEVTQTPSHQVTQMGQEVILRCVPISNHLYFYWYRQILGQKVEFLVSFYNNEISEKSEIFDDQFSVERPDGSNFTLKIRSTKLEDSAMYFCASSGSWLAGGGQFFGPGTRLTVL.

V is TRBV3-1 (or the pseudogene TRBV3-2) and J is TRBJ2-7; TRBD1 is a possible D gene (6 bases). The germline V gene encodes CDR1 LGHDT and CDR2 YNNKEL (reference sequence). This CDR3 is 15 amino acids long. V was cut by 1 base and J by 2 bases, with 12 bases left in between. The CDR3 bases are TGTGCCAGCAGCCAAGGGACAGCAATTACCTACGAGCAGTACTTC. It codes for CASSQGTAITYEQYF.

This chain connects TRBV20-1 to TRBJ1-1; D might be TRBD1 (5 bases). V was clipped by 3 bases and J by 7 bases, with 9 bases between them. The length of the CDR3 is 11 residues. Germline CDR1 and CDR2: DFQATT and SNEGSKA (reference sequence). DNA of the CDR3: TGCAGTGCTAGCTGGGGCCTTGAAGCTTTCTTT. Encoded protein: CSASWGLEAFF.

This chain links TRBV5-4 with TRBJ2-5, with 9 bases aligning to TRBD2. With 2 bases clipped from V and 2 bases from J, the junction kept 7 bases outside the gene matches. The CDR3 totals 16 residues. Germline V gene sequence: CDR1 SGHNT, CDR2 YYREEE (reference sequence). The CDR3 bases are TGTGCCAGCAGCTTAAGCGCGGGGGGGCTGCAAGAGACCCAGTACTTC. It encodes CASSLSAGGLQETQYF.

The chain carries TRBV20-1 and TRBJ1-2; D is perhaps TRBD1 (5 bases). The V gene lost 8 bases and the J gene lost 3 bases, with 10 bases spanning the gap. Germline loops: CDR1 DFQATT, CDR2 SNEGSKA (reference sequence). This CDR3 contains 11 residues. Here the CDR3 reads CSPPGDYGYTF. The CDR3 DNA follows: TGCAGTCCTCCGGGGGACTATGGCTACACCTTC.

V is TRBV19 and J is TRBJ2-5; D might be TRBD2 (5 bases). V was cut by 3 bases and J by 3 bases, with 8 bases left in between. In germline, CDR1 is LNHDA, CDR2 SQIVND (reference sequence). The CDR3 sequence is 13 residues long. This chain's CDR3 is CASSMTGKETQYF. The CDR3 DNA sequence: TGTGCCAGTAGTATGACGGGGAAAGAGACCCAGTACTTC.

The J gene is TRBJ1-5, the V gene TRBV28; 7 nucleotides match TRBD1. Per the germline V gene, CDR1 is MDHEN and CDR2 is SYDVKM. V lost 1 base to trimming and J lost 2 bases; unmatched junction nucleotides: 5. The CDR3 covers 16 residues. The DNA of the CDR3 is TGTGCCAGCAGTTTATCTGGGACAGAGGGCAATCAGCCCCAGCATTTT. This sequence encodes CASSLSGTEGNQPQHF.

The gene calls are TRBV6-6 and TRBJ2-6, with a possible D match to TRBD1 (6 bases). This CDR3 region has 14 residues. The V end lost 5 bases, the J end lost 15 bases, and 20 bases lay between the germline ends. Germline V gene data show CDR1 as MNHNY and CDR2 as SVGAGI (reference sequence). The CDR3 nucleotides are TGTGCCAGCAGTCCTCGGACAGACCGAGGGGACCTGACTTTC. This translates into CASSPRTDRGDLTF.

The chain has TRBV5-6 and TRBJ1-1, with D possibly TRBD1 on 6 matching bases. Germline values: CDR1 SGHDT, CDR2 YYEEEE. This CDR3 region has 14 residues. Between the trimmed V and J ends, which lost 3 bases and 1 base, there was a span of 10 bases. The CDR3 spells CASSWRGGNTEAFF. The CDR3 nucleotides read TGTGCCAGCAGCTGGAGAGGGGGGAACACTGAAGCTTTCTTT.

The rearrangement joins TRBV7-3 to TRBJ2-7; D ambiguous. The CDR3 has 13 residues. Germline V CDR1 and CDR2: SGHTA, FQGTGA. V was clipped by 1 base and J by 8 bases, with 12 bases between them. CDR3 residues: CASSLRPQQKQYF. DNA of the CDR3: TGTGCCAGCAGCTTAAGACCCCAACAGAAGCAGTACTTC.

The rearrangement uses TRBV27 and TRBJ2-3; no clear D gene. CDR1 is MNHEY and CDR2 is SMNVEV in the germline V gene (reference sequence). The CDR3 loop spans 13 amino acids. With 3 bases removed from V and 0 bases from J, the gap between germline ends came to 4 bases. CDR3 in DNA: TGTGCCAGCAGTTTCCAGAGCACAGATACGCAGTATTTT. Protein product: CASSFQSTDTQYF.

The chain carries TRBV15 and TRBJ2-2; tentatively, D is TRBD1 (5 bases). The CDR3 contains 17 residues. The V and J ends lost 1 base and 0 bases respectively, with 12 bases between them. Looked up from germline, CDR1 is LNHNV and CDR2 is YYDKDF (reference sequence). CDR3 residues: CATSRALKGPNTGELFF. CDR3 bases: TGTGCCACCAGCAGAGCTTTAAAGGGGCCGAACACCGGGGAGCTGTTTTTT.

This sequence joins TRBV19 and TRBJ1-1; D gene uncertain. Between the trimmed V and J ends, which lost 1 base and 5 bases, there was a span of 14 bases. The CDR3 has 15 amino acids. The germline V gene encodes CDR1 LNHDA and CDR2 SQIVND (reference sequence). The CDR3: CASSIGGILMTEAFF. CDR3 sequence (DNA): TGTGCCAGTAGTATAGGCGGCATTCTCATGACTGAAGCTTTCTTT.

This chain links TRBV12-2 with TRBJ2-7; the DNA was not used to check the table's D call, TRBD2. TRBV12-2 is given as a pseudogene. The length of the CDR3 is 16 residues. Written as DNA, the CDR3 is TGTGCAAGTCGCTTAGCGTATGAGACTAGATCCTACGAGCAGTACTTC. Translated: CASRLAYETRSYEQYF.

V is TRBV5-1 and J is TRBJ1-2; TRBD1 matches at 8 bases. The ends lost 6 bases at V and 8 bases at J; junction bases unmatched: 18. Germline-derived CDR1 and CDR2 are SGHRS and YFSETQ. The CDR3 consists of 16 residues. CDR3 in amino acids: CASTDLETGESGGYTF. The CDR3 DNA is TGCGCCAGCACCGACTTAGAGACAGGGGAGTCGGGAGGCTACACCTTC.

This chain connects TRBV4-1 to TRBJ2-5; no definite D call. This CDR3 is 13 amino acids long. Germline V lookup: CDR1 MGHRA, CDR2 YSYEKL. The germline V and J ends were trimmed by 0 bases and 4 bases, with 6 bases remaining between them. The CDR3 reads CASSQDSRETQYF. Written as DNA, the CDR3 is TGCGCCAGCAGCCAAGATTCTAGAGAGACCCAGTACTTC.

J is TRBJ2-1 and V is TRBV9; 8 nucleotides match TRBD2. Germline trimming cut 4 bases from V and 0 bases from J; bases unmatched to any gene: 6. The CDR3 is 16 amino acids. Germline CDR1 and CDR2: SGDLS and YYNGEE. The CDR3 nucleotides are TGTGCCAGCAGCAGGGGGGCGGGAGGCTCCTACAATGAGCAGTTCTTC. It codes for CASSRGAGGSYNEQFF.